The T cell receptor beta chain under discussion was sequenced for a study of blood T cells in healthy people across ages. Study-wide results and limits: Per million T cells, the diversity of TCR beta decreased roughly linearly as age advanced.

Peripheral blood from each donor was collected in a volume of about 10 milliliters. The CDR3 is 16 amino acids. CDR1 is SGHDT, CDR2 YYEEEE, per germline. The V end lost 7 bases, the J end lost 7 bases, and 24 bases lay between the germline ends. Alongside a J-beta primer mix, a sample-barcoded 5' primer served in a second PCR lasting roughly 7 to 11 cycles. Each CDR3 protein gets one entry after TCRdb re-called the 5' RACE reads with MiXCR. The table records hundreds of thousands of distinct CDR3 sequences, approximately 35% of them present only once. The table lists this clonotype with many counts. Its antigen is unidentified.

Specimen: blood. The sequence derives from a man between 18 and 29 years old in good health. The chain uses TRBV5-6 and TRBJ2-1; perhaps TRBD2 as D (5 bases). The CDR3 nucleotides read TGTGCCAGCGGCCGAGGAAGTTGGGGAGTCAGGAATGAGCAGTTCTTC. It encodes CASGRGSWGVRNEQFF. The variable domain in full, with the rest retrieved from reference TRBV5-6 and TRBJ2-1, is DAGVTQSPTHLIKTRGQQVTLRCSPKSGHDTVSWYQQALGQGPQFIFQYYEEEERQRGNFPDRFSGHQFPNYSSELNVNALLLGDSALYLCASGRGSWGVRNEQFFGPGTRLTVL.